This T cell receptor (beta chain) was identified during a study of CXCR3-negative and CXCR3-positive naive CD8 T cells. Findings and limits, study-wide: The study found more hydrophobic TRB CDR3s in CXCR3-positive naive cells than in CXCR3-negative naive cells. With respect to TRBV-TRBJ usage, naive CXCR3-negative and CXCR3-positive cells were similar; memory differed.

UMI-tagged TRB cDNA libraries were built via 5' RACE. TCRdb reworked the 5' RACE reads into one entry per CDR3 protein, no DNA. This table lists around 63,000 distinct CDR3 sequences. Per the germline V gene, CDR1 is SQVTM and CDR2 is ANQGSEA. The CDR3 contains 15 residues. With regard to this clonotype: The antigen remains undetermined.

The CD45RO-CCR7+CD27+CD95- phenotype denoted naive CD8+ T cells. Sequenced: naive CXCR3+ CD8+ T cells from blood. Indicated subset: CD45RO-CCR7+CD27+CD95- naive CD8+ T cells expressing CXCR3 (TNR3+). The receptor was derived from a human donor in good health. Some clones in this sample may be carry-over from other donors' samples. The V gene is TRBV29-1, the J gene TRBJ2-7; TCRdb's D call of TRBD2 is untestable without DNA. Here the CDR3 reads CSVERQEIHSYEQYF.